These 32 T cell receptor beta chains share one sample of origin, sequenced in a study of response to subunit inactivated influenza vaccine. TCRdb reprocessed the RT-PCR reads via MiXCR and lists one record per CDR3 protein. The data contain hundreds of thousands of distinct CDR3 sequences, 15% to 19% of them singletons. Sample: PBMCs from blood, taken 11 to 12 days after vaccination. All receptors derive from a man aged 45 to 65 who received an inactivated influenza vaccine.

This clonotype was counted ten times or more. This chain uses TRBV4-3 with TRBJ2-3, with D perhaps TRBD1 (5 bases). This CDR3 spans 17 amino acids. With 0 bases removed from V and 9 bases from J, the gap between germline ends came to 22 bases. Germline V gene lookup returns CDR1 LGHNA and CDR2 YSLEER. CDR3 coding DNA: TGCGCCAGCAGCCAAGAGGTGGCAGGGTTTAGGTCTCGGACGCAGTATTTT. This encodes CASSQEVAGFRSRTQYF.

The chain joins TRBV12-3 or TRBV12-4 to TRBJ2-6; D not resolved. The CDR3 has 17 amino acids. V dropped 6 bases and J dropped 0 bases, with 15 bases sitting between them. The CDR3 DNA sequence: TGTGCCAGCAGCGTAACAGATCGCCTCTCTGGGGCCAACGTCCTGACTTTC. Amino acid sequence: CASSVTDRLSGANVLTF.

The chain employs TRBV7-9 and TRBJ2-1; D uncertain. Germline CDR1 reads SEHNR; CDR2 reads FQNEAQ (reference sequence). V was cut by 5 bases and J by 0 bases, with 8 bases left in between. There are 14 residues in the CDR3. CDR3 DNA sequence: TGTGCCAGCAGCGGACGACGCTCCTACAATGAGCAGTTCTTC. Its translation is CASSGRRSYNEQFF.

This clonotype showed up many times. CDR3 loop: CASSEARDRVILGTGELFF. CDR3 bases: TGTGCCAGCAGTGAAGCCCGGGACAGGGTAATTTTAGGCACCGGGGAGCTGTTTTTT. The chain carries TRBV2 and TRBJ2-2; 9 bases match TRBD1. Germline V gene sequence: CDR1 SNHLY, CDR2 FYNNEI. This CDR3 comprises 19 residues. The V and J ends lost 0 bases and 4 bases, in that order; junction bases with no gene match: 12.

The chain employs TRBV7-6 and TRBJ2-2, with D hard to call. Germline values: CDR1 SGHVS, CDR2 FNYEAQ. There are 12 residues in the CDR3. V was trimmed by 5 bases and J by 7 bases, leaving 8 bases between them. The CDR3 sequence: CASSPRNGELFF. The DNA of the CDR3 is TGTGCCAGCAGCCCGCGCAACGGGGAGCTGTTTTTT.

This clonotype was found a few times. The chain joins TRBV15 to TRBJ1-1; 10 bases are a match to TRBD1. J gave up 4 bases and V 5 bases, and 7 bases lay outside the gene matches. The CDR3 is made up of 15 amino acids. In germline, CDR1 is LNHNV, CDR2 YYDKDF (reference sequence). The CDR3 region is CATSLETGGPTEAFF. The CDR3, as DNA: TGTGCCACCAGCTTAGAGACAGGGGGCCCCACTGAAGCTTTCTTT.

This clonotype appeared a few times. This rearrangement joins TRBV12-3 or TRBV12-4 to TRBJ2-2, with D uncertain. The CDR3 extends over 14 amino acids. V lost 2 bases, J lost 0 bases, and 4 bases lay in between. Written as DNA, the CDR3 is TGTGCCAGCAGTTTACTATCGAACACCGGGGAGCTGTTTTTT. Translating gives CASSLLSNTGELFF.

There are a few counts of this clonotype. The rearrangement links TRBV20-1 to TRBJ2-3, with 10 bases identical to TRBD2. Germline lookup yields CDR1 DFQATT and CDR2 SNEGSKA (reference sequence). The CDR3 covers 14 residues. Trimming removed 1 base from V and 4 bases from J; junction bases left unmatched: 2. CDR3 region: CSARASGSSDTQYF. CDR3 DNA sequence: TGCAGTGCTAGAGCTAGCGGGAGCTCAGATACGCAGTATTTT.

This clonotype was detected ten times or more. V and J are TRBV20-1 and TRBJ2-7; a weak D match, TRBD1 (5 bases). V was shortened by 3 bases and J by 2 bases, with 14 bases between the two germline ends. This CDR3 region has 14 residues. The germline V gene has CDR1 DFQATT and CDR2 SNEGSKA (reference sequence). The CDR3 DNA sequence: TGCAGTGCTAGTGGGGCCCCAGGAACCTACGAGCAGTACTTC. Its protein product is CSASGAPGTYEQYF.

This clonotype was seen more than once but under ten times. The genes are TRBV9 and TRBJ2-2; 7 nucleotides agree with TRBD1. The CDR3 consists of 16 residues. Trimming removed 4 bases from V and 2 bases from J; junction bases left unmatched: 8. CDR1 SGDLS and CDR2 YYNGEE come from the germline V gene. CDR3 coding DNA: TGTGCCAGCAGCTTAAACGGACAGGCTAACACCGGGGAGCTGTTTTTT. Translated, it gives CASSLNGQANTGELFF.

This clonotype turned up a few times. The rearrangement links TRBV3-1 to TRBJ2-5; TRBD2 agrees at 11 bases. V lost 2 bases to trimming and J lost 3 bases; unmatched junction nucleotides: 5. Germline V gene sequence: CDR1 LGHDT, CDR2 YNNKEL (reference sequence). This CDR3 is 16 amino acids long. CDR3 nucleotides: TGTGCCAGCAGCCAACCTCTGGGACTAGCGGAAGAGACCCAGTACTTC. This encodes CASSQPLGLAEETQYF.

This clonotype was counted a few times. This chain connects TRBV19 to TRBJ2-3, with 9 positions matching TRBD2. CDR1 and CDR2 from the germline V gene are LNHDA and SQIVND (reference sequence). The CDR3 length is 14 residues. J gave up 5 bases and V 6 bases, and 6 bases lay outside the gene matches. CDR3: CASRSSGVRDTQYF. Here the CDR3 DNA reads TGTGCCAGTAGGTCTAGCGGGGTCAGAGATACGCAGTATTTT.

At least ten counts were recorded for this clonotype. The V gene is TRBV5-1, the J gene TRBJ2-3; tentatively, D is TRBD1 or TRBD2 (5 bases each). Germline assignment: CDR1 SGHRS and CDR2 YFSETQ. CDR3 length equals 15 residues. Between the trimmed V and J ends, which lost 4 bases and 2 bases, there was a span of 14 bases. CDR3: CASSEGTVHTDTQYF. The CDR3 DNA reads TGCGCCAGCAGCGAAGGGACGGTCCACACAGATACGCAGTATTTT.

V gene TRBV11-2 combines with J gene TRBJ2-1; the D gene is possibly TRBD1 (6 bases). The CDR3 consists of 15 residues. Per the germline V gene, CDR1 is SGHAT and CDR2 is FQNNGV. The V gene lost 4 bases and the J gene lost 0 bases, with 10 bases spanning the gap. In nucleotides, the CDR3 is TGTGCCAGCAGCTCCCAAGGGGGCTCCTACAATGAGCAGTTCTTC. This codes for CASSSQGGSYNEQFF. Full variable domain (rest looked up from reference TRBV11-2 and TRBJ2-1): EAGVAQSPRYKIIEKRQSVAFWCNPISGHATLYWYQQILGQGPKLLIQFQNNGVVDDSQLPKDRFSAERLKGVDSTLKIQPAKLEDSAVYLCASSSQGGSYNEQFFGPGTRLTVL.

The CDR3 nucleotides are TGTGCCTGGTCTCTGGGACAGGGGATTTATCGCCAAGAGACCCAGTACTTC. Residues: CAWSLGQGIYRQETQYF. The chain employs TRBV30 and TRBJ2-5, with TRBD1 matching over 10 bases. Germline V lookup: CDR1 GTSNPN, CDR2 SVGIG (reference sequence). The CDR3 loop spans 17 amino acids. With V trimmed by 5 bases and J by 1 base, 13 bases remained unmatched.

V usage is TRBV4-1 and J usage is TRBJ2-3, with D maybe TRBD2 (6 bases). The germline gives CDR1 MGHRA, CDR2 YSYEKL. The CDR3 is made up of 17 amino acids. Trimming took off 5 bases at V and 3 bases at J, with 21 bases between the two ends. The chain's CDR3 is CASSKSAGTGGTDTQYF. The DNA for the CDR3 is TGCGCCAGCAGCAAATCCGCCGGGACTGGCGGGACAGATACGCAGTATTTT.

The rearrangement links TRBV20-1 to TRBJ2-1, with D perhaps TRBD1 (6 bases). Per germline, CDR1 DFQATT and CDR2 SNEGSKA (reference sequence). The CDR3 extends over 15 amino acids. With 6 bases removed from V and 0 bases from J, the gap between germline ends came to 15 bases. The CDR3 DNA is TGCAGTGCCCCGGAGGAAGGGGGCTCCTACAATGAGCAGTTCTTC. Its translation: CSAPEEGGSYNEQFF.

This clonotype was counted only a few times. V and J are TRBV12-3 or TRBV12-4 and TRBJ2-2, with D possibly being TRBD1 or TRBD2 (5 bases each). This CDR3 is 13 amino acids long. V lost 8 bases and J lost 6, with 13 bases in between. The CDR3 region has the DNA TGTGCCAGCGACGAAGGGACGGCCGGGGAGCTGTTTTTT. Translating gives CASDEGTAGELFF.

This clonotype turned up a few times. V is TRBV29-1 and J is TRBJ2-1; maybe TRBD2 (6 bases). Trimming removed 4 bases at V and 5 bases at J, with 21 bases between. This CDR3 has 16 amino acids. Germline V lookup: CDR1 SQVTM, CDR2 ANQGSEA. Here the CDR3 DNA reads TGCAGCGTTGTCCCCGTGGAGGGTCGGCGGAACAATGAGCAGTTCTTC. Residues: CSVVPVEGRRNNEQFF.

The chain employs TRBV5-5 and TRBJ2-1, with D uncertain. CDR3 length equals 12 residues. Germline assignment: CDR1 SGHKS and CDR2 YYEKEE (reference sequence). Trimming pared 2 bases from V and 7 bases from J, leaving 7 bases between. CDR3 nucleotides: TGTGCCAGCAGCTTTAGGCCGAATGAGCAGTTCTTC. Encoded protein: CASSFRPNEQFF.

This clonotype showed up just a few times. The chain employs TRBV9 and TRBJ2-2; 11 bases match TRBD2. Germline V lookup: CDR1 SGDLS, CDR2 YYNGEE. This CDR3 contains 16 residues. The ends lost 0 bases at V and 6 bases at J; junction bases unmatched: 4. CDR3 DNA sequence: TGTGCCAGCAGCGTAGATAGCGGGAGGGTTGCCGGGGAGCTGTTTTTT. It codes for CASSVDSGRVAGELFF.

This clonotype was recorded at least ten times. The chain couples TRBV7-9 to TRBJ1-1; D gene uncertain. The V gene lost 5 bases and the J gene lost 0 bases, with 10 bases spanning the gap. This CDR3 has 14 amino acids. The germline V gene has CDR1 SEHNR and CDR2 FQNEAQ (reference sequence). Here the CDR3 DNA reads TGTGCCAGCAGCGAGGGAGTTATGAACACTGAAGCTTTCTTT. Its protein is CASSEGVMNTEAFF.

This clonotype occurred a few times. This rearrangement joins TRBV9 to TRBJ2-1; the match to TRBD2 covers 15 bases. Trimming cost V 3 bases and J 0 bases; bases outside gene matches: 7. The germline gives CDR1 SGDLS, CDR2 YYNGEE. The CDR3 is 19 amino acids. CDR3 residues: CASSAGLAGGLSSYNEQFF. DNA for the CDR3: TGTGCCAGCAGCGCGGGACTAGCGGGAGGATTGAGCTCCTACAATGAGCAGTTCTTC.

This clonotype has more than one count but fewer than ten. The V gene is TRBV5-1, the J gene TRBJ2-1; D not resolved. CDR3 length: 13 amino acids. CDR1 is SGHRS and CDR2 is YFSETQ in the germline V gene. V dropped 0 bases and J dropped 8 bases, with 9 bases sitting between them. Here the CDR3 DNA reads TGCGCCAGCAGCTTGGTAGCTTTGGATGAGCAGTTCTTC. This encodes CASSLVALDEQFF. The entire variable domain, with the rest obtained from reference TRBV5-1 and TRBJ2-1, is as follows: KAGVTQTPRYLIKTRGQQVTLSCSPISGHRSVSWYQQTPGQGLQFLFEYFSETQRNKGNFPGRFSGRQFSNSRSEMNVSTLELGDSALYLCASSLVALDEQFFGPGTRLTVL.

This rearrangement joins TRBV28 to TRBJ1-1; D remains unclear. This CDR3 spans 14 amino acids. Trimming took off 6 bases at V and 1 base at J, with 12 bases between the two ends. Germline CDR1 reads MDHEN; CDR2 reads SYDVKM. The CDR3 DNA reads TGTGCCAGCAGCCTTGGGGTGGAGAACACTGAAGCTTTCTTT. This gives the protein CASSLGVENTEAFF. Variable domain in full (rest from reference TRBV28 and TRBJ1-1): DVKVTQSSRYLVKRTGEKVFLECVQDMDHENMFWYRQDPGLGLRLIYFSYDVKMKEKGDIPEGYSVSREKKERFSLILESASTNQTSMYLCASSLGVENTEAFFGQGTRLTVV.

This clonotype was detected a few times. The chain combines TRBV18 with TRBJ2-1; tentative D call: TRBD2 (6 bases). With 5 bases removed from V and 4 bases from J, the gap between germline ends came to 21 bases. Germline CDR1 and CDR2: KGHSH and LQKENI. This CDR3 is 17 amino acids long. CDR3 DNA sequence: TGTGCCAGCTCAGCCGGGGGAGGAGGTCCCCTGTACAATGAGCAGTTCTTC. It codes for CASSAGGGGPLYNEQFF.

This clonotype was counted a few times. CDR3 coding DNA: TGTGCCAGCAGCCGTGGACTAGCGGGAGGTAGCACCGGGGAGCTGTTTTTT. The encoded protein is CASSRGLAGGSTGELFF. The rearrangement joins TRBV7-9 to TRBJ2-2; TRBD2 matches at 14 bases. V was clipped by 5 bases and J by 4 bases; unmatched bases: 6. The CDR3 extends over 17 amino acids. Germline CDR1 SEHNR, CDR2 FQNEAQ (reference sequence).

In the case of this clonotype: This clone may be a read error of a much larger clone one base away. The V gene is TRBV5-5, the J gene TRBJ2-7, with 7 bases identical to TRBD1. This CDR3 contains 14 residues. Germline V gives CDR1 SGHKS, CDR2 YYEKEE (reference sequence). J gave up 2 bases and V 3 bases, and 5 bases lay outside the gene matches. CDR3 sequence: CASSYRDSTYEQYF. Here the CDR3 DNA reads TGTGCCAGCAGCTACCGGGACAGTACCTACGAGCAGTACTTC.

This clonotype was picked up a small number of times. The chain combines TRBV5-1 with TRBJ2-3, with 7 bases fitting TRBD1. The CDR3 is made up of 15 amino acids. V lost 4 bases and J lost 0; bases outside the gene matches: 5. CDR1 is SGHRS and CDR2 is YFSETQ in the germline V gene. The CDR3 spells CASSPGQVSTDTQYF. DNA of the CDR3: TGCGCCAGCAGCCCAGGACAGGTTAGCACAGATACGCAGTATTTT.

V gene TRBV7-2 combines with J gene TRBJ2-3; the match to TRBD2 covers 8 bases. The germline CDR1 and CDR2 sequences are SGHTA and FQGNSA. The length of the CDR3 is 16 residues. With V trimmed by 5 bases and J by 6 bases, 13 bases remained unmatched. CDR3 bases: TGTGCCAGCAGCCCCCCGGGACTAGAGTCTAAGGATACGCAGTATTTT. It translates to CASSPPGLESKDTQYF.

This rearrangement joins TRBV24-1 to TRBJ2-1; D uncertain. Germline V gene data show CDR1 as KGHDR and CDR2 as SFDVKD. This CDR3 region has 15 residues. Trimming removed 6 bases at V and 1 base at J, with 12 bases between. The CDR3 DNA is TGTGCCACCAGTTTGCGCGGCCCGTCCTACAATGAGCAGTTCTTC. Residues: CATSLRGPSYNEQFF.

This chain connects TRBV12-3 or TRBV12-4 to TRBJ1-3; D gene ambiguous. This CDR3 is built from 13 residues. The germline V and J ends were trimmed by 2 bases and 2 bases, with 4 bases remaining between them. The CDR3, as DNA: TGTGCCAGCAGTTTACCGGCTGGAAACACCATATATTTT. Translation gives CASSLPAGNTIYF.